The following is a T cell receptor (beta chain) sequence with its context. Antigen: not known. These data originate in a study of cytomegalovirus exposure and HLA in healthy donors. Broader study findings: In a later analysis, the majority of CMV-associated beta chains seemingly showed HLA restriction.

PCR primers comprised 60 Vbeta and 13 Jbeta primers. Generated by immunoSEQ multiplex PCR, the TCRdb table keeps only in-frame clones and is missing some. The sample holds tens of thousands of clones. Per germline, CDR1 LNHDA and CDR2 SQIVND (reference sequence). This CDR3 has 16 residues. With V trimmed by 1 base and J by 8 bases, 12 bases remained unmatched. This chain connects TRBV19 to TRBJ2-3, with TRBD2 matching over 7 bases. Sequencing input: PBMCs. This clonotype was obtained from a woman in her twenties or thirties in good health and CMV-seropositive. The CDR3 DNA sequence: TGTGCCAGTAGTATAGCGGCTAGCGGCGCATCTGTTACGCAGTATTTT. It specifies CASSIAASGASVTQYF.